This record concerns one T cell receptor (beta chain) sequence. The target antigen is unknown. From the reads, TCRdb called clonotypes with MiXCR, one entry per CDR3 protein. The repertoire holds 150,000 to 190,000 distinct CDR3 sequences, less than 25% seen once, with approximately 11% in the top ten. The sample belongs to a study of T cell repertoires in cytomegalovirus infection. Study-wide results and caveats: Across the ex vivo response, the dominant clonotypes were HLA-C-restricted CMV-specific TCR beta clonotypes.

Germline CDR1 MNHEY, CDR2 SVGEGT. The V end was cut by 5 bases, the J end by 2 bases, with 19 bases between. This CDR3 contains 16 residues. Sequencing input: PBMCs. This TCR derives from a human donor in good health (CMV status not recorded). Some clones in this sample may be carry-over from other donors' samples. This chain uses TRBV6-2 or TRBV6-3 with TRBJ2-7; TRBD2 might be the D (6 bases). The CDR3 loop is CASSPRGSGEAYEQYF. Written as DNA, the CDR3 is TGTGCCAGCAGTCCTCGAGGTAGCGGAGAGGCCTACGAGCAGTACTTC.